This TCR beta chain derives from a study of beta chain features in type 1 diabetes. Deletions cut 6 bases from V and 1 base from J, with 13 bases between. This CDR3 is 15 amino acids long. Germline V lookup: CDR1 SQVTM, CDR2 ANQGSEA. This clone has just a few counts. The target antigen is unknown. Broader study findings: Across patients, naive, central memory and Treg TCRB repertoires exhibited apparently greater similarity than was observed across healthy donors. Equally in patients and controls, PCR might preferentially amplify shorter templates.

The entirety of the isolated RNA underwent reverse transcription, so expressed TCRB transcripts were sequenced. Profiling relied on immunoSEQ multiplex PCR, and the TCRdb table lists in-frame clones only, not all of them. The sample includes about 150,000 clones, roughly 11% of them seen just once. This rearrangement joins TRBV29-1 to TRBJ2-6; TRBD1 might be the D (6 bases). Sequenced sample: central memory CD4+ T cells from blood. The receptor's source is a young man in good health. CDR3 in amino acids: CSVSDRLSGANVLTF. CDR3 coding DNA: TGCAGCGTCTCCGACAGGCTTTCTGGGGCCAACGTCCTGACTTTC.